The 30 T cell receptor beta chains reported below all come from one sample, sequenced in a study of cytomegalovirus exposure and HLA in healthy donors. Primers for the PCR totalled 60 Vbeta and 13 Jbeta. Libraries were prepared by immunoSEQ multiplex PCR; TCRdb keeps only in-frame clonotypes and omits some of them. The sample consists of around 100,000 clones, around four fifths of them appearing once. Input material: PBMCs. These receptors were collected from a man younger than 40 in good health and CMV-seronegative.

This chain links TRBV19 with TRBJ1-1; D is possibly TRBD1 (5 bases). The CDR3 spans 14 residues. Germline CDR1 reads LNHDA; CDR2 reads SQIVND (reference sequence). Trimming shortened V by 10 bases and J by 2 bases, and 17 bases separated the two germline ends. The CDR3 spells CATVDSQINTEAFF. CDR3 sequence (DNA): TGTGCCACTGTAGACAGCCAAATTAACACTGAAGCTTTCTTT.

The chain joins TRBV30 to TRBJ2-3; 11 bases fit TRBD2. This CDR3 is built from 18 residues. With V trimmed by 3 bases and J by 2 bases, 13 bases remained unmatched. Germline loops: CDR1 GTSNPN, CDR2 SVGIG (reference sequence). CDR3 amino acids: CAWSRVSLAGDLTDTQYF. As DNA, the CDR3 is TGTGCCTGGAGCAGAGTATCACTAGCGGGGGATCTCACAGATACGCAGTATTTT. Together with reference TRBV30 and TRBJ2-3, the CDR3 gives the full variable domain: SQTIHQWPATLVQPVGSPLSLECTVEGTSNPNLYWYRQAAGRGLQLLFYSVGIGQISSEVPQNLSASRPQDRQFILSSKKLLLSDSGFYLCAWSRVSLAGDLTDTQYFGPGTRLTVL.

The chain is built from TRBV30 and TRBJ2-5; 9 bases align to TRBD2. Per germline, CDR1 GTSNPN and CDR2 SVGIG (reference sequence). The CDR3 extends over 13 amino acids. The V and J ends lost 8 bases and 1 base, in that order; junction bases with no gene match: 5. CDR3 nucleotide sequence: TGTGCCCATAGCGGGGGATCCCAAGAGACCCAGTACTTC. Its protein is CAHSGGSQETQYF.

This chain joins TRBV30 and TRBJ2-1; 10 bases are shared with TRBD2. Germline V gene sequence: CDR1 GTSNPN, CDR2 SVGIG (reference sequence). V was clipped by 4 bases and J by 3 bases; unmatched bases: 3. The CDR3 sequence is 14 residues long. For the CDR3, the DNA is TGTGCCTGGACACTAGCGGGGTTCTACAATGAGCAGTTCTTC. Translating it yields CAWTLAGFYNEQFF.

This chain links TRBV2 with TRBJ1-2; the match to TRBD1 covers 8 bases. The CDR3 sequence is 13 residues long. The V gene end was trimmed by 6 bases and the J gene end by 8 bases; junction bases not matched to a gene: 8. Germline loops: CDR1 SNHLY, CDR2 FYNNEI. CDR3 sequence: CASRRGQGEGYTF. The CDR3 region has the DNA TGTGCCAGCAGAAGAGGACAGGGCGAAGGCTACACCTTC.

The V call is TRBV19, the J call TRBJ1-5; possibly TRBD1 for D (5 bases). Trimming took 11 bases from V and 0 from J, leaving 14 bases between them. This CDR3 comprises 14 residues. The germline V gene has CDR1 LNHDA and CDR2 SQIVND (reference sequence). In nucleotides, the CDR3 is TGTGCCGGGGGGAAGACTAATAGCAATCAGCCCCAGCATTTT. Translating it yields CAGGKTNSNQPQHF.

This clone was seen just once. V and J are TRBV10-3 and TRBJ1-5; the D is unclear. Trimming took 6 bases from V and 4 from J, leaving 10 bases between them. CDR3 size: 13 residues. Germline lookup yields CDR1 ENHRY and CDR2 SYGVKD. CDR3 loop: CAIRATENQPQHF. DNA for the CDR3: TGTGCCATCAGGGCAACAGAAAATCAGCCCCAGCATTTT.

The V call is TRBV6-5, the J call TRBJ2-5; the D gene is possibly TRBD2 (5 bases). The germline gives CDR1 MNHEY, CDR2 SVGAGI. This CDR3 contains 14 residues. Trimming took off 9 bases at V and 0 bases at J, with 14 bases between the two ends. This chain's CDR3 is CASSPSGNQETQYF. The DNA for the CDR3 is TGTGCCAGTTCACCCTCGGGGAACCAAGAGACCCAGTACTTC.

This clone was seen only a few times. This chain joins TRBV7-9 and TRBJ1-1; perhaps TRBD1 as D (5 bases). Trimming stripped 2 bases from V and 2 bases from J, with 15 bases between. CDR1 and CDR2 from the germline V gene are SEHNR and FQNEAQ (reference sequence). The CDR3 is 16 residues long. The DNA of the CDR3 is TGTGCCAGCAGCTTAATATCCGGGACTCCAAACACTGAAGCTTTCTTT. Translating it yields CASSLISGTPNTEAFF.

This clone was counted between two and nine times. This chain connects TRBV5-1 to TRBJ2-5, with 11 bases aligning to TRBD2. Looked up from germline, CDR1 is SGHRS and CDR2 is YFSETQ. Trimming cost V 0 bases and J 4 bases; bases outside gene matches: 11. CDR3 length equals 18 residues. CDR3 protein: CASSLASSGGPVRETQYF. Written as DNA, the CDR3 is TGCGCCAGCAGCTTGGCCTCTAGCGGGGGGCCGGTGAGAGAGACCCAGTACTTC.

The chain recombines TRBV5-1 with TRBJ2-3; 7 positions match TRBD2. The CDR3 runs 16 residues. Germline CDR1 reads SGHRS; CDR2 reads YFSETQ. The CDR3 nucleotides are TGCGCACGTGGGGCGGGAGTCTTTTTGGGCACAGATACGCAGTATTTT. It specifies CARGAGVFLGTDTQYF.

This clone occurred once. One junction end disagrees with the germline gene, perhaps due to a read error. Other DNA sequences within the sample encode an identical CDR3. This chain joins TRBV5-1 and TRBJ1-6, with a tentative D call TRBD1 (5 bases). CDR3 size: 14 residues. Per germline, CDR1 SGHRS and CDR2 YFSETQ. This CDR3 reads CASSQDTANSPLHF. The CDR3 region has the DNA TGCGCCAGCAGCCAGGACACGGCTAATTCCCCCCTCCACTTT.

V usage is TRBV5-8 and J usage is TRBJ1-2; D ambiguous. V lost 4 bases and J 4 bases, leaving 8 bases between the germline ends. The CDR3 loop spans 12 amino acids. CDR1 is SGHTS and CDR2 is YDEGEE in the germline V gene. In DNA form, the CDR3 reads TGTGCCAGCAGCGCCGGGTTCTATGGCTACACCTTC. This codes for CASSAGFYGYTF.

The chain combines TRBV30 with TRBJ2-7; TRBD1 matches at 7 bases. Germline V gene sequence: CDR1 GTSNPN, CDR2 SVGIG (reference sequence). This CDR3 is built from 12 residues. Losses at the gene ends were 2 bases for V and 6 bases for J; bases not matched to a gene: 4. The CDR3 here is CAWSPTGSEQYF. The CDR3 coding sequence is TGTGCCTGGAGTCCGACAGGGTCCGAGCAGTACTTC.

This chain connects TRBV5-1 to TRBJ2-3; 12 bases map to TRBD2. In germline, CDR1 is SGHRS, CDR2 YFSETQ. The CDR3 is 15 residues long. Germline trimming cut 4 bases from V and 3 bases from J; bases unmatched to any gene: 3. The CDR3, as DNA: TGCGCCAGCAGCCAGACTAGCGGGAGTACAGATACGCAGTATTTT. Translating it yields CASSQTSGSTDTQYF.

This rearrangement joins TRBV7-9 to TRBJ2-7, with D perhaps TRBD1 (6 bases). Germline V lookup: CDR1 SEHNR, CDR2 FQNEAQ (reference sequence). The CDR3 has 12 amino acids. V lost 5 bases and J 5 bases, leaving 10 bases between the germline ends. CDR3 protein: CASSLTGDEQYF. The DNA for the CDR3 is TGTGCCAGCAGCCTGACAGGAGACGAGCAGTACTTC.

As regards this clone: The same CDR3 can be traced to other DNA sequences in this sample. The J gene is TRBJ1-1, the V gene TRBV19, with 7 bases lining up with TRBD1. CDR3 size: 13 residues. Germline V gene lookup returns CDR1 LNHDA and CDR2 SQIVND (reference sequence). V trimming: 5 bases; J trimming: 8 bases; junction bases outside the gene matches: 8. CDR3 residues: CASSVDRATEAFF. CDR3 DNA sequence: TGTGCCAGTAGTGTCGACAGGGCCACCGAAGCTTTCTTT.

With respect to this clone: Additional DNA sequences in this sample encode the identical CDR3. CDR3 DNA sequence: TGTGCCAGTAGTTCGGGACAGGGGTCCTACGAGCAGTACTTC. It specifies CASSSGQGSYEQYF. This chain uses TRBV19 with TRBJ2-7, with 10 positions matching TRBD1. This CDR3 is built from 14 residues. CDR1 and CDR2 (germline): LNHDA, SQIVND (reference sequence). J lost 1 base, V lost 5 bases, and 2 bases had no gene match.

The V call is TRBV27, the J call TRBJ2-1; TRBD2 matches at 7 bases. Germline CDR1 reads MNHEY; CDR2 reads SMNVEV (reference sequence). The CDR3 covers 15 residues. The J segment lost 8 bases and the V segment lost 0 bases, leaving 7 bases of the junction unmatched. CDR3 nucleotides: TGTGCCAGCAGTTTATCGGGAGGGAGATTCTATGAGCAGTTCTTC. Translated, it gives CASSLSGGRFYEQFF.

The chain uses TRBV28 and TRBJ1-5; 7 bases map to TRBD1. Germline V gives CDR1 MDHEN, CDR2 SYDVKM. This CDR3 has 17 amino acids. V lost 2 bases and J lost 0; bases outside the gene matches: 7. DNA for the CDR3: TGTGCCAGCAGTTTAGGGGCAGGGGGTAATAGCAATCAGCCCCAGCATTTT. It is translated as CASSLGAGGNSNQPQHF.

This chain links TRBV27 with TRBJ1-1; a possible D gene is TRBD1 (6 bases). The CDR3 totals 15 residues. Per germline, CDR1 MNHEY and CDR2 SMNVEV (reference sequence). V was pared by 5 bases and J by 5 bases, with 18 bases between. CDR3 protein: CASSPSKIQGTEAFF. The CDR3, as DNA: TGTGCCAGCAGTCCTTCCAAGATTCAGGGGACTGAAGCTTTCTTT.

The CDR3 loop reads CASRPPGLNSYNEQFF. The CDR3 coding sequence is TGCGCCAGCAGACCACCCGGACTTAACTCCTACAATGAGCAGTTCTTC. The V call is TRBV5-1, the J call TRBJ2-1; maybe TRBD2 (5 bases). Between the trimmed V and J ends, which lost 5 bases and 0 bases, there was a span of 15 bases. The CDR3 extends over 16 amino acids. Germline CDR1 SGHRS, CDR2 YFSETQ.

On this clone itself: The junction and the germline gene differ at one end; a read error may be behind it. The chain links TRBV7-9 to TRBJ1-5, with D uncertain. Germline values: CDR1 SEHNR, CDR2 FQNEAQ (reference sequence). The CDR3 runs 12 residues. Here the CDR3 DNA reads TGTACCAGCTGTAACAACAATCAGCCCCAGCATTTT. It translates to CTSCNNNQPQHF.

The chain uses TRBV19 and TRBJ1-4; tentatively, D is TRBD1 (5 bases). The CDR3 has 14 amino acids. Deletions cut 6 bases from V and 5 bases from J, with 13 bases between. CDR1 is LNHDA, CDR2 SQIVND, per germline (reference sequence). CDR3 region: CASRYRISNEKLFF. The CDR3 DNA follows: TGTGCCAGTAGATACAGGATTTCGAATGAAAAACTGTTTTTT.

The chain joins TRBV5-6 to TRBJ2-7; TRBD2 matches at 10 bases. CDR3 length: 13 residues. Losses at the gene ends were 4 bases for V and 12 bases for J; bases not matched to a gene: 10. The V gene's germline CDR1 is SGHDT and CDR2 YYEEEE. This CDR3 reads CASSLSGTSDSYF. The CDR3 nucleotides are TGTGCCAGCAGCCTGTCCGGGACTAGCGATTCGTACTTC. The full variable domain, completed using reference TRBV5-6 and TRBJ2-7, is DAGVTQSPTHLIKTRGQQVTLRCSPKSGHDTVSWYQQALGQGPQFIFQYYEEEERQRGNFPDRFSGHQFPNYSSELNVNALLLGDSALYLCASSLSGTSDSYFGPGTRLTVT.

V gene TRBV11-2 combines with J gene TRBJ2-2; possibly TRBD1 for D (5 bases). Trimming removed 1 base from V and 2 bases from J, with 14 bases in between. The CDR3 runs to 17 residues. The germline V gene encodes CDR1 SGHAT and CDR2 FQNNGV. The CDR3 protein is CASSLGISGANTGELFF. The CDR3 DNA reads as TGTGCCAGCAGCTTAGGTATTAGTGGGGCCAACACCGGGGAGCTGTTTTTT. Variable domain in full (rest from reference TRBV11-2 and TRBJ2-2): EAGVAQSPRYKIIEKRQSVAFWCNPISGHATLYWYQQILGQGPKLLIQFQNNGVVDDSQLPKDRFSAERLKGVDSTLKIQPAKLEDSAVYLCASSLGISGANTGELFFGEGSRLTVL.

This rearrangement joins TRBV2 to TRBJ2-7; D gene uncertain. CDR1 SNHLY and CDR2 FYNNEI come from the germline V gene. The ends were cut back, 8 bases at V and 6 bases at J, with 11 bases in the middle. The length of the CDR3 is 11 residues. CDR3 nucleotides: TGTGCCAGCGAGCGCGCCTCCGAGCAGTACTTC. Protein product: CASERASEQYF.

The chain joins TRBV5-1 to TRBJ2-5; TRBD2 aligns across 16 bases. The DNA matches TRBJ2-7 better at its end, which makes the J call doubtful. The CDR3 consists of 17 residues. From germline, CDR1 is SGHRS and CDR2 YFSETQ. CDR3 sequence reads: CASSHGTSGRVPYEQYF. The CDR3 DNA sequence: TGCGCCAGCAGCCACGGGACTAGCGGGAGGGTACCCTACGAGCAGTACTTC.

The J gene is TRBJ2-5, the V gene TRBV7-9; 9 bases align to TRBD1. The J call is uncertain, as TRBJ2-7 better fits the DNA end. This CDR3 contains 15 residues. Germline-derived CDR1 and CDR2 are SEHNR and FQNEAQ (reference sequence). The DNA of the CDR3 is TGTGCCAGCAGCTTAGTCGGGACAGGGAAGAACGAGCAGTACTTC. It codes for CASSLVGTGKNEQYF.

The chain couples TRBV19 to TRBJ2-7, with D possibly TRBD1 on 5 matching bases. V was shortened by 0 bases and J by 12 bases, with 12 bases between the two germline ends. This CDR3 region has 12 residues. Germline CDR1 LNHDA, CDR2 SQIVND (reference sequence). CDR3 sequence reads: CASSIEGQVPYF. Written as DNA, the CDR3 is TGTGCCAGTAGTATAGAGGGGCAGGTTCCGTACTTC. The variable domain in full, completed from reference TRBV19 and TRBJ2-7, reads DGGITQSPKYLFRKEGQNVTLSCEQNLNHDAMYWYRQDPGQGLRLIYYSQIVNDFQKGDIAEGYSVSREKKESFPLTVTSAQKNPTAFYLCASSIEGQVPYFGPGTRLTVT.